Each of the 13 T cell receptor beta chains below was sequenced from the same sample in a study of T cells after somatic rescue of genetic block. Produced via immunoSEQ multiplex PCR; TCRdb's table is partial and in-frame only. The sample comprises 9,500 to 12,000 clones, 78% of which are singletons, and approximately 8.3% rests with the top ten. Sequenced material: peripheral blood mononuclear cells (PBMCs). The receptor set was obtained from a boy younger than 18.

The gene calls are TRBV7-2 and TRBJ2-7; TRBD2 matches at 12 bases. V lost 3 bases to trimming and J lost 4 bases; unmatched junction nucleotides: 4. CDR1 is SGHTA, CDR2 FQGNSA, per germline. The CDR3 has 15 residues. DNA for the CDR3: TGTGCCAGCAGCTTGGGACTAGCGGGCGTATACGAGCAGTACTTC. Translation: CASSLGLAGVYEQYF.

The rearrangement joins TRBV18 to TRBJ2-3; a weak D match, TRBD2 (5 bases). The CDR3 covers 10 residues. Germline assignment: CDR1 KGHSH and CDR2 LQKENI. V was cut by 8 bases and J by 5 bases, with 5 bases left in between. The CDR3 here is CASRGDTQYF. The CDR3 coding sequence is TGTGCCAGCCGGGGAGATACGCAGTATTTT.

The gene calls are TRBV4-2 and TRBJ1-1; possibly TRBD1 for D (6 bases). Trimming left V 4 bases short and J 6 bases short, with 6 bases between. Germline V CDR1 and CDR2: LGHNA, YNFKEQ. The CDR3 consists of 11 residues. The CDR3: CASSPGAEAFF. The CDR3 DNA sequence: TGTGCCAGCAGCCCAGGGGCTGAAGCTTTCTTT.

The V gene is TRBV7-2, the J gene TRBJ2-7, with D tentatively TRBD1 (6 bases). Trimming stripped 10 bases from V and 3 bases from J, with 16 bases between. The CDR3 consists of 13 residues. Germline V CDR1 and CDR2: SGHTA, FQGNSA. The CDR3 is CATQIRTDYEQYF. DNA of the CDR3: TGTGCCACCCAGATCCGGACAGACTACGAGCAGTACTTC.

CDR3 protein: CASSGQSTDTQYF. Here the CDR3 DNA reads TGCGCCAGCAGCGGACAGAGCACAGATACGCAGTATTTT. This chain joins TRBV5-1 and TRBJ2-3, with D tentatively TRBD1 (6 bases). Trimming stripped 4 bases from V and 0 bases from J, with 6 bases between. Germline CDR1 and CDR2: SGHRS and YFSETQ. CDR3 size: 13 residues.

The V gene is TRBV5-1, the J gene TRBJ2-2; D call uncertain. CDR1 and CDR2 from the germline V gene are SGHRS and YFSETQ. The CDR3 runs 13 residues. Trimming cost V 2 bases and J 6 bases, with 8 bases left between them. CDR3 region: CASSFLLPGELFF. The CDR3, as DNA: TGCGCCAGCAGCTTTCTCCTACCCGGGGAGCTGTTTTTT.

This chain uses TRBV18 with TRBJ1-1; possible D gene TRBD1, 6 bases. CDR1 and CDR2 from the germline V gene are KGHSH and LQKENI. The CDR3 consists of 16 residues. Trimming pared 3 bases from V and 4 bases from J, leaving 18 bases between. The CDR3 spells CASSPRDRGRGTEAFF. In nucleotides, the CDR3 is TGTGCCAGCTCACCCCGTGATCGGGGCAGGGGCACTGAAGCTTTCTTT.

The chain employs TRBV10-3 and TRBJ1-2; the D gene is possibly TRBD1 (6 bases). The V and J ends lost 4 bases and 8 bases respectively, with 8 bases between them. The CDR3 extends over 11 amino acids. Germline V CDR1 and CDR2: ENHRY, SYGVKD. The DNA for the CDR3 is TGTGCCATCAGTGGTGACAGGGGCTACACCTTC. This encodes CAISGDRGYTF.

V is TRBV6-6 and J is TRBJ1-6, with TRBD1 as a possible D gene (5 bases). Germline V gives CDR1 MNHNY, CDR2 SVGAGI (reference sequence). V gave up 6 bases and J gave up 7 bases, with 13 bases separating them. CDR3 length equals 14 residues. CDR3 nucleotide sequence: TGTGCCAGCAGGCCAGACAGACCAAATTCACCCCTCCACTTT. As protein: CASRPDRPNSPLHF.

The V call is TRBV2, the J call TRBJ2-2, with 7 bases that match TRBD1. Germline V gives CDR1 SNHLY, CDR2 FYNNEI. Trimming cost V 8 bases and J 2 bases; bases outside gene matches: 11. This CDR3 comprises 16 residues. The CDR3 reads CASFHTGDSNTGELFF. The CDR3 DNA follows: TGTGCCAGCTTTCATACAGGGGATAGTAACACCGGGGAGCTGTTTTTT.

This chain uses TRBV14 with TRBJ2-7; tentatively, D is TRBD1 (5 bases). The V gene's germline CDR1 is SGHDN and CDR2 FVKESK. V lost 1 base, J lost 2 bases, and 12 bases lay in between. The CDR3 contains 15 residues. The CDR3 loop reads CASSQGFAGPYEQYF. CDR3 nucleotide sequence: TGTGCCAGCAGCCAAGGTTTTGCAGGGCCCTACGAGCAGTACTTC.

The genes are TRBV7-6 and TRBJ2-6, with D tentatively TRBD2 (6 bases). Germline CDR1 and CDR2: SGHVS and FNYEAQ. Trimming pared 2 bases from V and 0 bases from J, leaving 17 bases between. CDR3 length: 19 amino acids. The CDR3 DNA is TGTGCCAGCAGCTTACCCTTGAGCAGGAGGGACTCTGGGGCCAACGTCCTGACTTTC. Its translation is CASSLPLSRRDSGANVLTF.

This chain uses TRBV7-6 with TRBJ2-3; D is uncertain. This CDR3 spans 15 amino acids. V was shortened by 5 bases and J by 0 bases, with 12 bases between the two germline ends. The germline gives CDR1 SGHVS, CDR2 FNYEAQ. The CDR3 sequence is CASSDPIDSTDTQYF. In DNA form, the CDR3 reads TGTGCCAGCAGCGACCCTATTGATAGCACAGATACGCAGTATTTT. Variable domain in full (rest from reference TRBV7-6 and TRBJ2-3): GAGVSQSPRYKVTKRGQDVALRCDPISGHVSLYWYRQALGQGPEFLTYFNYEAQQDKSGLPNDRFSAERPEGSISTLTIQRTEQRDSAMYRCASSDPIDSTDTQYFGPGTRLTVL.